This T cell receptor (beta chain) originates from a study of T cell responses to AZD1222 COVID-19 vaccine (dated by TCRdb to the early 2020s). For the study in its entirety: TCR sequencing was performed for roughly 250 trial participants, of whom 200 to 210 were given two doses of AZD1222 and approximately 25 were given two doses of MenACWY control vaccine. Trial participants were enrolled into age subgroups of 18-55, 56-69 and 70-plus years, which contained about 150, 27 and 61 TCR-sequenced participants, respectively.

What the study reported, not specific to this receptor: Participants were mostly white British and included more females than males, and it was suggested by the authors that clonal diversity may have been underestimated. The vaccine-associated CD4 TCRs covered the entire spike protein, and the dominant responses fell in regions 160-218 and 743-854. After two AZD1222 doses, spike-specific TCR breadth and depth were significantly higher than at day 0 and than in MenACWY recipients. Conclusions about previously exposed vaccinees are limited, since just a handful of AZD1222 recipients were seropositive for SARS-CoV-2 at baseline. Reportedly, almost half of the unique spike-specific TCRs recognized epitopes lying outside the regions that are mutated in the B.1.351 and B.1.1.7 variants. The 56-69-year group was small, and its depth increase did not reach significance, likely because of low power. No day 14 peak-response samples were available, so repertoires were characterized only after the peak T cell response.

In regard to this clone: The antigen it binds to is not known. There are no base qualities to consult, and no much larger clone falls within one base.

Trimming costs V 2 bases and J 5 bases, and their ends lie 23 bases apart. CDR1 and CDR2 (SGHAT, FQNNGV) derive from the germline V gene. The CDR3, cysteine through phenylalanine, is 18 amino acids long. CDR3 DNA is the only sequence kept; it has 54 bases, read in frame from the first base. The CDR3 regions of human TCRbeta chains were subjected to immunosequencing. For the original study's pipeline: Repertoire TCRs were checked for matches against a reference library of SARS-CoV-2-specific TCRs that had been generated using the MIRA antigen-specificity platform. Breadth was defined as the fraction of unique TCRs that were SARS-CoV-2-associated, and depth was defined as the fraction of total T cells that were SARS-CoV-2-associated. Using the MIRA data, every spike-specific TCR was mapped to the spike region that the TCR reacted to and assigned to either a CD4 or a CD8 class. Log10-transformed breadth and depth values were compared by one-way ANOVA with Sidak's multiple comparisons tests. Imported from immuneACCESS, the table was reduced by TCRdb to in-frame sequences with V and J called. These copies leave out some clones; in studies compared against another copy, an unresolved V gene accounts for under half, and the cause of the remainder is not known. V and J calls and clone size are those listed in that table; D and trimming were worked out from the DNA. Counted in this sample were approximately 130,000 clones; 80% to 90% of them appeared once. Around a tenth of the sample lies in the top ten.

The sample's time point, from its label and the paper: about 28 days (+/-7) after the second vaccine dose. Because spike-specific TCR depth and breadth did not differ between the two schedules, AZD1222 recipients who got a second dose at roughly 4 weeks were pooled with those who got a second dose at roughly 12 weeks. Samples from vaccinated people were obtained from the UK trials COV001 and COV002, which included a single-blind randomized controlled phase 2/3 trial of AZD1222 (ChAdOx1 nCoV-19) in healthy adults. For TCRbeta chain sequencing, PBMC samples were collected from trial participants at day 0 and at day 28 after the second dose.

The chain is encoded by TRBV11-2 joined to TRBJ2-3; the D segment is perhaps TRBD1 or TRBD2, each sharing 6 matched bases. This specimen consisted of peripheral blood, obtained 28 days after the second AZD1222 dose. This clonotype was sampled from an adult who received the AZD1222 COVID-19 vaccine. The sequenced DNA is TGTGCCAGCAGCTTATTGGGGGCTCAGGGAGGATTGGGAGATACGCAGTATTTT. The encoded protein is CASSLLGAQGGLGDTQYF.